This TCR beta chain was observed in a study of T cell responses to AZD1222 COVID-19 vaccine. The assay was immunoSEQ multiplex PCR, and TCRdb's table has in-frame clones only and misses some. Here the sample spans some 140,000 clones, 85% to 95% being singletons. There are 16 residues in the CDR3. The junction had 8 bases not matched to a gene; V was cut back by 1 base and J by 12 bases. The germline CDR1 and CDR2 sequences are LNHNV and YYDKDF (reference sequence). A remark on this clone: What it recognizes is unknown.

Study-level results: White British donors predominated, females outnumbered males, and clonal diversity was possibly underestimated. Among vaccine-associated CD4 TCRs, coverage spanned spike, with dominance at 160-218 and 743-854.

The clonotype was recovered from an adult in good health. The chain has TRBV15 and TRBJ1-6, with TRBD1 identical over 11 bases. The source material was peripheral blood, sampled on day 0 of AZD1222 vaccination. In DNA, the CDR3 is TGTGCCACCAGCAGAGTCCCCGGGACAGGGGGTTTACCCCTCCACTTT. Residues: CATSRVPGTGGLPLHF.